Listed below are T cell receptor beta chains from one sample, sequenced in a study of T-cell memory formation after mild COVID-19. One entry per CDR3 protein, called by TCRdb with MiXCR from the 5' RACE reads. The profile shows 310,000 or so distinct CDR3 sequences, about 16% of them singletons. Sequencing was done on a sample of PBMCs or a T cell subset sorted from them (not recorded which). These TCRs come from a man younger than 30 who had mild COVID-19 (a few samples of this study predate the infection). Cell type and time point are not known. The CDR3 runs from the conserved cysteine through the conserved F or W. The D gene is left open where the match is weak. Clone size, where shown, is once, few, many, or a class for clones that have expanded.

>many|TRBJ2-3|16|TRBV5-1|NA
TGCGCCAGCAGCTTGGTTGGATTGGGGTCCGCAGATACGCAGTATTTT
CASSLVGLGSADTQYF
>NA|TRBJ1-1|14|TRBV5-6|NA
TGTGCCAGCAGCTGGGGGGCGGCGTTCACTGAAGCTTTCTTT
CASSWGAAFTEAFF
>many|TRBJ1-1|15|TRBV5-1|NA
TGCGCCAGCAGCTCGGGACCCCCACGGGACACTGAAGCTTTCTTT
CASSSGPPRDTEAFF
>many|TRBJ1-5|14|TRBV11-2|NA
TGTGCCAGCAGCTTAGACAGGGGCAATCAGCCCCAGCATTTT
CASSLDRGNQPQHF
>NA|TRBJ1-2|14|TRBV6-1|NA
TGTGCCAGCACCTTAGGAAGTTCTAACTATGGCTACACCTTC
CASTLGSSNYGYTF
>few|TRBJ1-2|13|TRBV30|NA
TGTGCCTGGGCCTCAGGCCATCTCTATGGCTACACCTTC
CAWASGHLYGYTF
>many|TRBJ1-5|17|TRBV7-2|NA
TGTGCCAGCAGCTTAGCTGGTGGCACCTATAGCAATCAGCCCCAGCATTTT
CASSLAGGTYSNQPQHF
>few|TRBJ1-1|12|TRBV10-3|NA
TGTGCCATCAGTGCCACGAACACTGAAGCTTTCTTT
CAISATNTEAFF
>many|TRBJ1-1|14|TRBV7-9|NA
TGTGCCAGCAGCTTTAAATCCGGGAACACTGAAGCTTTCTTT
CASSFKSGNTEAFF
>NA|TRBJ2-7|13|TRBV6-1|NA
TGTGCCAGCAGGAGTAGGCCGCCGGTCGAGCAGTACTTC
CASRSRPPVEQYF
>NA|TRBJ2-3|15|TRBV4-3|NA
TGCGCCAGCAGCCAAGAGTTCCTGGGGGCGGATACGCAGTATTTT
CASSQEFLGADTQYF
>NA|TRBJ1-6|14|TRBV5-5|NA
TGTGCCAGCAGTAGGGGAGAATATAATTCACCCCTCCACTTT
CASSRGEYNSPLHF
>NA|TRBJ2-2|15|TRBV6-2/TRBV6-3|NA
TGTGCCAGCAGTTACTCGAAAAGGGACACCGGGGAGCTGTTTTTT
CASSYSKRDTGELFF
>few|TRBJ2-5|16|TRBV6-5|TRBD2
TGTGCCAGCAACACCAGACTAGCGGGATTTCAAGAGACCCAGTACTTC
CASNTRLAGFQETQYF
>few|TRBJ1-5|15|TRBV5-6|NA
TGTGCCAGCAGCTTGGGGCAGGGAGACAATCAGCCCCAGCATTTT
CASSLGQGDNQPQHF
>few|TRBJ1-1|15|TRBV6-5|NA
TGTGCCAGCAGCCCCGCTGGACGGGGATCCACTGAAGCTTTCTTT
CASSPAGRGSTEAFF
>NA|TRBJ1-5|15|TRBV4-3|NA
TGCGCCAGCAGCCGAGACTCAGTCCCGAATCAGCCCCAGCATTTT
CASSRDSVPNQPQHF
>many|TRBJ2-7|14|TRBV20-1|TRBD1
TGCAGTGCTAGTTTGGGACAGGGGAGAAACGAGCAGTACTTC
CSASLGQGRNEQYF
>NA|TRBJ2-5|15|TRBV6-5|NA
TGTGCCAGCAGTTACTTGGGCGGGGGCCGAGAGACCCAGTACTTC
CASSYLGGGRETQYF
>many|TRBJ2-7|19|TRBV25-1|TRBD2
TGTGCCAGCAGTGAATTTCGAATAGCGGGGGCCAGTGATTCCTACGAGCAGTACTTC
CASSEFRIAGASDSYEQYF
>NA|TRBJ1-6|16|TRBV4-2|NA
TGTGCCAGCAGCCACGGGGGAGCGAGCTATAATTCACCCCTCCACTTT
CASSHGGASYNSPLHF
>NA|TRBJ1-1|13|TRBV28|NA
TGTGCCAGCATCGAAACATCGGGGACTGAAGCTTTCTTT
CASIETSGTEAFF
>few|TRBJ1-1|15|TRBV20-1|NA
TGCAGTGCTGATAATTCGGGGAGCCCGGGGACTGAAGCTTTCTTT
CSADNSGSPGTEAFF
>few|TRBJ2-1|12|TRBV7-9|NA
TGTGCCAGCAGGGCTACCATTAATGAGCAGTTCTTC
CASRATINEQFF
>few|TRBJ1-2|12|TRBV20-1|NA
TGCAGTGCCCCAGCAGGGGCGTATGGCTACACCTTC
CSAPAGAYGYTF
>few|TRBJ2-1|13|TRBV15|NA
TGTGCCACCAGCAGGACAGCCTCCAATGAGCAGTTCTTC
CATSRTASNEQFF
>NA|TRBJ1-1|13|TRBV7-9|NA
TGTGCCAGCAGCTTGCGGATTGACACTGAAGCTTTCTTT
CASSLRIDTEAFF
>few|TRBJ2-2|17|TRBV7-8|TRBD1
TGTGCCAGCAGCATCCCGGGACAGGGGGCAAGTGGCGGGGAGCTGTTTTTT
CASSIPGQGASGGELFF
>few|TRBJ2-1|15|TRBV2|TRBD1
TGTGCCAGCAGGCCTACAGGGGGCTCCTACAATGAGCAGTTCTTC
CASRPTGGSYNEQFF
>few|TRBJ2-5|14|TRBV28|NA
TGTGCCAGCAGCCCTAGTTGGGGGACGGGGACCCAGTACTTC
CASSPSWGTGTQYF
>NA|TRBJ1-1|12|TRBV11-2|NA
TGTGCCAGCAGCTTACAGACCAGGGCAGCTTTCTTT
CASSLQTRAAFF
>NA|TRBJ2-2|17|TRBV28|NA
TGTGCCAGCAGTTTGGCCCCCACGCTCAGCGATAGTGGGGAGCTGTTTTTT
CASSLAPTLSDSGELFF
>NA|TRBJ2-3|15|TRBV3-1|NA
TGTGCCAGCAGCCAAGATGGCGGGGGCACAGATACGCAGTATTTT
CASSQDGGGTDTQYF
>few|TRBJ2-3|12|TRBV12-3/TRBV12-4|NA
TGTGCCAGCAGTCAAGACACTTATACGCAGTATTTT
CASSQDTYTQYF
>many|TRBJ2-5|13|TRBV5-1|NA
TGCGCCAGCAGCTTACAGGGACGGGAGACCCAGTACTTC
CASSLQGRETQYF
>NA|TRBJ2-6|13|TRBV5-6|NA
TGTGCCAGCAGCGCGGTGGGGGCCAACGTCCTGACTTTC
CASSAVGANVLTF
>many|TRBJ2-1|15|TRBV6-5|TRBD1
TGTGCCAGCAGTTACGGCAGGGGGACCTACAATGAGCAGTTCTTC
CASSYGRGTYNEQFF
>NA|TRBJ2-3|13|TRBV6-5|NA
TGTGCCAGCAGTCGGAGGAGCACAGATACGCAGTATTTT
CASSRRSTDTQYF
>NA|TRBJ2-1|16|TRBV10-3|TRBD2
TGTGCCATCAGTGGCCAAAGCGGGGGGGCCCTGAATGAGCAGTTCTTC
CAISGQSGGALNEQFF
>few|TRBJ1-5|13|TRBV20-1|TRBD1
TGCAGTACCGGCAGGGGGCTCAATCAGCCCCAGCATTTT
CSTGRGLNQPQHF
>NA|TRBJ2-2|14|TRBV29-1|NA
TGCAGCGTTGAATGGGTGGGCCGGACCGGGGAGCTGTTTTTT
CSVEWVGRTGELFF
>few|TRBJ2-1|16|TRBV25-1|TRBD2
TGTGCCAGCAGGGCTACTAGCGGGGATCACTACAATGAGCAGTTCTTC
CASRATSGDHYNEQFF
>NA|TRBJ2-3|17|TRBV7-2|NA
TGTGCCAGCAGCTTGGTCTATCCGACCACTAGCACAGATACGCAGTATTTT
CASSLVYPTTSTDTQYF
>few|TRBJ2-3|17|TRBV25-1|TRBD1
TGTGCCAGCAGTGACCCCAACCCCCCCAGGGGGTTAGATACGCAGTATTTT
CASSDPNPPRGLDTQYF
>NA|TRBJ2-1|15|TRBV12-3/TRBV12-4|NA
TGTGCCAGCAGTTTATCCGGGGGGCGGAGGAATGAGCAGTTCTTC
CASSLSGGRRNEQFF
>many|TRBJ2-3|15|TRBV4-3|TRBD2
TGCGCCAGCAGCCAGCTAGCGGGGGGGCCTGATACGCAGTATTTT
CASSQLAGGPDTQYF
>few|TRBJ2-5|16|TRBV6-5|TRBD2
TGTGCCAGCAGGCGAGATGAAGCGGGGGGGCCGGGGACCCAGTACTTC
CASRRDEAGGPGTQYF
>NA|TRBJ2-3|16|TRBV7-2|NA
TGTGCCAGCAGCTCGACTAGTGCGTGGGGCACAGATACGCAGTATTTT
CASSSTSAWGTDTQYF
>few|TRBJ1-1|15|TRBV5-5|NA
TGTGCCAGCAGCCCCGAGACAGGAGTGAACACTGAAGCTTTCTTT
CASSPETGVNTEAFF
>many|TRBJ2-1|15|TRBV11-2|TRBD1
TGTGCCAGCAGCCGTACCTCCAGGGGGTTCAATGAGCAGTTCTTC
CASSRTSRGFNEQFF
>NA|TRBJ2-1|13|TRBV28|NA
TGTGCCAGCAGTACCCCGGGGCCCCCGGAGCAGTTCTTC
CASSTPGPPEQFF
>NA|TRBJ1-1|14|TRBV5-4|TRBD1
TGTGCCAGCAGCTCCGGACAGGGGGCTTCGTGGGCTTTCTTT
CASSSGQGASWAFF
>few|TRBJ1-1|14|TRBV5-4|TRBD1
TGTGCCAGCAGCTTGGCCCAGGGGGCGGTTGAAGCTTTCTTT
CASSLAQGAVEAFF
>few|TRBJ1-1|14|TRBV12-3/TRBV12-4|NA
TGTGCCAGCACCCCCGGGGGGAGGAACACTGAAGCTTTCTTT
CASTPGGRNTEAFF